The present entry profiles one TCR beta chain with its context. This CDR3 spans 12 amino acids. CDR1 and CDR2 from the germline V gene are SGHTA and FQGNSA. The data were obtained in a study of monozygotic twins with inflammatory bowel disease. TCRdb re-called the 5' RACE reads and catalogs CDR3 proteins one per entry, DNA excluded. This sample carries some 330,000 distinct CDR3 sequences, with approximately 5.4% going to the ten biggest clones. This clonotype was sampled from a human donor with ulcerative colitis or Crohn's disease, or a healthy co-twin of an affected twin (not recorded which). The sequenced sample was blood. This chain joins TRBV7-2 and TRBJ2-2; TCRdb selects TRBD1, and the lack of DNA leaves this call unchecked. The CDR3 spells CASSSRVGELFF.